Below are 11 T cell receptor beta chains sequenced from a single sample in a study of cytomegalovirus exposure and HLA in healthy donors. The primer mix had 60 Vbeta and 13 Jbeta primers. The method was immunoSEQ multiplex PCR; TCRdb's version includes in-frame clones alone and lacks a portion of them. This sample has around 190,000 clones, with about nine tenths found just once. The sample comprised PBMCs. The receptors were gathered from a boy between 2 and 10 years old in good health and CMV-seronegative.

The table lists this clone with a count of one. The V call is TRBV6-5, the J call TRBJ1-1; no definite D call. The CDR3 has 14 residues. CDR1 and CDR2 (germline): MNHEY, SVGAGI. V shed 2 bases and J shed 0 bases, with 7 bases lying between them. CDR3 protein: CASSYGGLNTEAFF. In DNA form, the CDR3 reads TGTGCCAGCAGTTACGGTGGGCTGAACACTGAAGCTTTCTTT.

This clone was detected only once. This chain uses TRBV18 with TRBJ1-6; D remains unclear. CDR1 and CDR2 from the germline V gene are KGHSH and LQKENI. The CDR3 consists of 14 residues. V dropped 7 bases and J dropped 7 bases, with 14 bases sitting between them. The CDR3 loop is CASCPSGGNSPLHF. In DNA form, the CDR3 reads TGTGCCAGCTGCCCCAGCGGAGGAAATTCACCCCTCCACTTT.

V and J are TRBV19 and TRBJ1-2; D might be TRBD1 (5 bases). The V gene's germline CDR1 is LNHDA and CDR2 SQIVND (reference sequence). There are 15 residues in the CDR3. Trimming left V 7 bases short and J 8 bases short, with 23 bases between. The chain's CDR3 is CASTLLSGDFRGYTF. CDR3 nucleotides: TGTGCCAGTACCCTGCTGTCGGGGGACTTTAGAGGCTACACCTTC. Full variable domain (remainder filled in from reference TRBV19 and TRBJ1-2): DGGITQSPKYLFRKEGQNVTLSCEQNLNHDAMYWYRQDPGQGLRLIYYSQIVNDFQKGDIAEGYSVSREKKESFPLTVTSAQKNPTAFYLCASTLLSGDFRGYTFGSGTRLTVV.

The genes are TRBV11-2 and TRBJ1-2; TRBD1 aligns across 10 bases. The ends lost 1 base at V and 4 bases at J; junction bases unmatched: 12. The CDR3 is 18 amino acids. Germline V gene sequence: CDR1 SGHAT, CDR2 FQNNGV. In DNA form, the CDR3 reads TGTGCCAGCAGCTTAGGCCCCGGGACAGGGGTGATGGGCTATGGCTACACCTTC. Encoded protein: CASSLGPGTGVMGYGYTF. Using reference TRBV11-2 and TRBJ1-2 for the parts outside the CDR3, the full variable domain is EAGVAQSPRYKIIEKRQSVAFWCNPISGHATLYWYQQILGQGPKLLIQFQNNGVVDDSQLPKDRFSAERLKGVDSTLKIQPAKLEDSAVYLCASSLGPGTGVMGYGYTFGSGTRLTVV.

The V gene is TRBV27, the J gene TRBJ2-1; D perhaps matches TRBD2 (6 bases). V was cut by 6 bases and J by 3 bases, with 9 bases left in between. CDR1 is MNHEY, CDR2 SMNVEV, per germline (reference sequence). There are 13 residues in the CDR3. DNA for the CDR3: TGTGCCAGCAGCACGACTAGCTACAATGAGCAGTTCTTC. Translated, it gives CASSTTSYNEQFF.

J is TRBJ2-1 and V is TRBV27, with TRBD2 matching over 7 bases. After removal of 1 base from V and 3 bases from J, the junction contained 6 bases not matched to a gene. CDR3 size: 16 residues. In germline, CDR1 is MNHEY, CDR2 SMNVEV (reference sequence). This CDR3 reads CASSLLGRENYNEQFF. CDR3 DNA: TGTGCCAGCAGTTTATTAGGGCGGGAGAACTACAATGAGCAGTTCTTC.

The chain combines TRBV19 with TRBJ1-5; 7 bases are a match to TRBD1. Trimming took 3 bases from V and 3 from J; bases not matched to a gene: 5. Germline V CDR1 and CDR2: LNHDA, SQIVND (reference sequence). This CDR3 comprises 15 residues. CDR3 sequence reads: CASSMGQKYNQPQHF. Here the CDR3 DNA reads TGTGCCAGTAGTATGGGACAGAAATACAATCAGCCCCAGCATTTT.

The rearrangement links TRBV19 to TRBJ2-2, with a tentative D call TRBD2 (6 bases). CDR3 length: 16 residues. Germline V gene lookup returns CDR1 LNHDA and CDR2 SQIVND (reference sequence). Trimming removed 5 bases at V and 2 bases at J, with 15 bases between. The CDR3, as DNA: TGTGCCAGTAGTCCCCTGGGCGGGGCAAACACCGGGGAGCTGTTTTTT. Translated: CASSPLGGANTGELFF. Looking up the rest from reference TRBV19 and TRBJ2-2 gives the full variable domain: DGGITQSPKYLFRKEGQNVTLSCEQNLNHDAMYWYRQDPGQGLRLIYYSQIVNDFQKGDIAEGYSVSREKKESFPLTVTSAQKNPTAFYLCASSPLGGANTGELFFGEGSRLTVL.

As for this clone: Relative to the germline gene, one junction end is altered; a read error may explain this. Other DNA variants within this sample encode the same CDR3. DNA of the CDR3: TGTGCCAGCAGTTCCACATCTTGGTACGAACAGTACTTC. This codes for CASSSTSWYEQYF. The rearrangement joins TRBV28 to TRBJ2-7, with D uncertain. CDR1 is MDHEN and CDR2 is SYDVKM in the germline V gene. The CDR3 is made up of 13 amino acids.

The chain recombines TRBV5-1 with TRBJ2-7; 10 positions agree with TRBD2. Germline V gene lookup returns CDR1 SGHRS and CDR2 YFSETQ. The CDR3 contains 16 residues. The V and J ends lost 3 bases and 5 bases, in that order; junction bases with no gene match: 11. The CDR3 bases are TGCGCCAGCAGCTCCCACTCCCTAGCGGGAGATGACGAGCAGTACTTC. Protein product: CASSSHSLAGDDEQYF.

The gene calls are TRBV19 and TRBJ2-3; D is possibly TRBD1 (5 bases). Trimming pared 5 bases from V and 1 base from J, leaving 10 bases between. CDR1 and CDR2 from the germline V gene are LNHDA and SQIVND (reference sequence). This CDR3 contains 14 residues. The CDR3 coding sequence is TGTGCCAGTAGTCTATCGACAGGCACAGATACGCAGTATTTT. It codes for CASSLSTGTDTQYF.